The 25 T cell receptor beta chains in this list originate from one sample, sequenced in a study of chemoradiotherapy in HPV16-positive cancers. Generated by immunoSEQ multiplex PCR, the TCRdb table keeps only in-frame clones and is missing some. The table records 29,000 or so clones, around 93% of them present only once. The starting material was blood, obtained from a patient who underwent chemoradiotherapy. The receptor set was obtained from a human donor with HPV-associated anogenital cancer.

A few counts support this clone. The chain joins TRBV7-2 to TRBJ2-3; TRBD2 aligns across 11 bases. Germline V gene data show CDR1 as SGHTA and CDR2 as FQGNSA. The CDR3 sequence is 18 residues long. V lost 1 base to trimming and J lost 5 bases; unmatched junction nucleotides: 11. The CDR3 sequence is CASSLVLAGAKAGDTQYF. The CDR3 DNA reads as TGTGCCAGCAGCTTAGTACTAGCGGGGGCCAAGGCGGGAGATACGCAGTATTTT.

The V and J genes are TRBV29-1 and TRBJ2-7; the D is unclear. CDR1 is SQVTM and CDR2 is ANQGSEA in the germline V gene. This CDR3 spans 13 amino acids. Deletions cut 7 bases from V and 4 bases from J, with 17 bases between. The CDR3 DNA is TGCAGCGCCACCCTGAGTCAGTGGTACGAGCAGTACTTC. Translated: CSATLSQWYEQYF.

The rearrangement links TRBV7-8 to TRBJ2-3; 11 bases line up with TRBD2. V lost 1 base to trimming and J lost 2 bases; unmatched junction nucleotides: 11. The CDR3 loop spans 19 amino acids. CDR1 is SGHVS, CDR2 FQNEAQ, per germline. CDR3 sequence (DNA): TGTGCCAGCAGCTTAGGGGGTAAGAAGACTAGCGGGGTCACAGATACGCAGTATTTT. It specifies CASSLGGKKTSGVTDTQYF.

The rearrangement uses TRBV5-6 and TRBJ1-3; D uncertain. The germline V gene has CDR1 SGHDT and CDR2 YYEEEE. The CDR3 consists of 17 residues. Trimming cost V 2 bases and J 7 bases, with 22 bases left between them. CDR3 in DNA: TGTGCCAGCAGCTTATTAGGGCCTAGAAGCTTCGGGAACACCATATATTTT. Residues: CASSLLGPRSFGNTIYF.

This chain joins TRBV18 and TRBJ2-6; no reliable D call. CDR1 KGHSH and CDR2 LQKENI come from the germline V gene. The CDR3 totals 16 residues. V was trimmed by 1 base and J by 0 bases, leaving 7 bases between them. Written as DNA, the CDR3 is TGTGCCAGCTCACCACTTAGAGTCTCTGGGGCCAACGTCCTGACTTTC. Translation gives CASSPLRVSGANVLTF.

The V gene is TRBV7-9, the J gene TRBJ2-7; no definite D call. With 5 bases removed from V and 3 bases from J, the gap between germline ends came to 17 bases. The CDR3 is 15 residues long. CDR1 is SEHNR and CDR2 is FQNEAQ in the germline V gene (reference sequence). DNA for the CDR3: TGTGCCAGCAGCCCCACGGGCCTCCTTGACTACGAGCAGTACTTC. It yields the protein CASSPTGLLDYEQYF.

The rearrangement links TRBV7-6 to TRBJ2-5, with D uncertain. Germline-derived CDR1 and CDR2 are SGHVS and FNYEAQ. The CDR3 length is 14 residues. V was pared by 1 base and J by 5 bases, with 11 bases between. CDR3 DNA sequence: TGTGCCAGCAGCTTAGACACTGACCGGGAGACCCAGTACTTC. Its translation: CASSLDTDRETQYF.

The rearrangement joins TRBV4-1 to TRBJ2-5; maybe TRBD1 (6 bases). Germline CDR1 and CDR2: MGHRA and YSYEKL. Trimming cost V 1 base and J 2 bases, with 17 bases left between them. CDR3 length: 17 residues. For the CDR3, the DNA is TGCGCCAGCAGCCAAGTCAGTTGGGGGCCGGGACAAGAGACCCAGTACTTC. It codes for CASSQVSWGPGQETQYF.

The CDR3 loop is CASSLSGTTQETQYF. In nucleotides, the CDR3 is TGTGCCAGCAGCTTATCCGGGACTACCCAAGAGACCCAGTACTTC. The genes are TRBV11-2 and TRBJ2-5, with 7 bases fitting TRBD2. After removal of 2 bases from V and 1 base from J, the junction contained 4 bases not matched to a gene. The CDR3 is 15 amino acids. The germline V gene encodes CDR1 SGHAT and CDR2 FQNNGV.

V gene TRBV10-3 combines with J gene TRBJ1-2, with 7 bases aligning to TRBD1. Trimming at V came to 6 bases and at J to 1 base, leaving 11 bases not matched to a gene. Germline-derived CDR1 and CDR2 are ENHRY and SYGVKD. CDR3 length: 16 amino acids. CDR3 protein: CAISVGQNLLNYGYTF. The CDR3 region has the DNA TGTGCCATCAGCGTGGGACAGAACTTACTTAACTATGGCTACACCTTC.

V gene TRBV2 combines with J gene TRBJ2-4; 7 bases line up with TRBD1. Germline CDR1 SNHLY, CDR2 FYNNEI. V shed 6 bases and J 3 bases; nucleotides not matched to a gene: 8. The CDR3 has 15 amino acids. This CDR3 is CASRGTGDDKNIQYF. In DNA form, the CDR3 reads TGTGCCAGCAGGGGCACAGGGGACGACAAAAACATTCAGTACTTC.

The gene calls are TRBV14 and TRBJ2-5; D is possibly TRBD1 or TRBD2 (6 bases each). The CDR3 has 14 residues. Germline V gene lookup returns CDR1 SGHDN and CDR2 FVKESK. Trimming removed 4 bases from V and 4 bases from J, with 13 bases in between. CDR3 DNA sequence: TGTGCCAGCAGCCCCTTTCGGGGGCGAGAGACCCAGTACTTC. Translation: CASSPFRGRETQYF.

The V and J genes are TRBV7-9 and TRBJ2-1; D call uncertain. The V end lost 5 bases, the J end lost 8 bases, and 13 bases lay between the germline ends. Germline V gives CDR1 SEHNR, CDR2 FQNEAQ (reference sequence). CDR3 length: 13 residues. This CDR3 is CASSPWRLHEQFF. CDR3 DNA sequence: TGTGCCAGCAGCCCTTGGCGACTTCATGAGCAGTTCTTC.

The sample holds one count of this clone. This chain connects TRBV27 to TRBJ2-7; 12 bases match TRBD2. CDR1 MNHEY and CDR2 SMNVEV come from the germline V gene (reference sequence). V was pared by 6 bases and J by 7 bases, with 7 bases of the junction left unmatched. The CDR3 totals 14 residues. For the CDR3, the DNA is TGTGCCAGCAGCCGACTAGCGGGAGATGGGGAGCAGTACTTC. This encodes CASSRLAGDGEQYF.

This sequence joins TRBV29-1 and TRBJ2-5, with 10 positions matching TRBD1. CDR1 and CDR2 (germline): SQVTM, ANQGSEA. The trim removed 1 base at V and 7 bases at J, leaving 9 bases unmatched. The CDR3 consists of 15 residues. The CDR3 sequence is CSVEGDRGPSGTQYF. CDR3 sequence (DNA): TGCAGCGTTGAAGGGGACAGGGGCCCCTCTGGGACCCAGTACTTC. The whole variable domain, filled in from reference TRBV29-1 and TRBJ2-5, reads SAVISQKPSRDICQRGTSLTIQCQVDSQVTMMFWYRQQPGQSLTLIATANQGSEATYESGFVIDKFPISRPNLTFSTLTVSNMSPEDSSIYLCSVEGDRGPSGTQYFGPGTRLLVL.

The rearrangement uses TRBV6-5 and TRBJ2-3; TRBD2 matches 9 bases. Per the germline V gene, CDR1 is MNHEY and CDR2 is SVGAGI. This CDR3 comprises 15 residues. V shed 4 bases and J 2 bases; nucleotides not matched to a gene: 4. The CDR3 DNA follows: TGTGCCAGCAGTTCAGGACTAGCGCTCACAGATACGCAGTATTTT. It translates to CASSSGLALTDTQYF.

This clone was seen once. This sequence joins TRBV5-4 and TRBJ2-1; TRBD2 aligns across 7 bases. V dropped 1 base and J dropped 2; count of bases not matched to a gene: 3. The CDR3 has 15 residues. Per the germline V gene, CDR1 is SGHNT and CDR2 is YYREEE (reference sequence). CDR3 bases: TGTGCCAGCAGCTTGCAGGGAGGGACCTACAATGAGCAGTTCTTC. It specifies CASSLQGGTYNEQFF.

The chain combines TRBV5-4 with TRBJ2-3; unclear D gene. The CDR3 is 16 amino acids. CDR1 SGHNT and CDR2 YYREEE come from the germline V gene (reference sequence). Trimming left V 1 base short and J 1 base short, with 13 bases between. CDR3 sequence: CASSLKTPGGTDTQYF. The CDR3 coding sequence is TGTGCCAGCAGCTTGAAGACTCCGGGCGGCACAGATACGCAGTATTTT. Drawing the rest from reference TRBV5-4 and TRBJ2-3, the complete variable domain is ETGVTQSPTHLIKTRGQQVTLRCSSQSGHNTVSWYQQALGQGPQFIFQYYREEENGRGNFPPRFSGLQFPNYSSELNVNALELDDSALYLCASSLKTPGGTDTQYFGPGTRLTVL.

The rearrangement links TRBV28 to TRBJ1-2; TRBD1 matches at 8 bases. V lost 5 bases and J lost 0; bases outside the gene matches: 11. This CDR3 has 17 amino acids. Germline CDR1 reads MDHEN; CDR2 reads SYDVKM. CDR3 amino acids: CASSPLGQGSANYGYTF. The CDR3 coding sequence is TGTGCCAGCAGTCCCCTTGGACAGGGCTCGGCTAACTATGGCTACACCTTC.

The chain carries TRBV5-1 and TRBJ2-7, with D possibly being TRBD2 (5 bases). The V gene lost 1 base and the J gene lost 5 bases, with 10 bases spanning the gap. Germline CDR1 SGHRS, CDR2 YFSETQ. The CDR3 is 13 amino acids. The CDR3 sequence is CASSLRESNEQYF. CDR3 bases: TGCGCCAGCAGCTTGAGGGAGTCGAACGAGCAGTACTTC.

The V call is TRBV7-2, the J call TRBJ1-2; D is unclear. The CDR3 is made up of 14 amino acids. Trimming cost V 5 bases and J 5 bases, with 15 bases left between them. Germline CDR1 is SGHTA and CDR2 is FQGNSA. CDR3 amino acids: CASSRDPQSYGYTF. DNA for the CDR3: TGTGCCAGCAGCCGAGACCCACAGAGTTATGGCTACACCTTC.

The V call is TRBV18, the J call TRBJ1-2, with 7 bases lining up with TRBD1. The CDR3 is 14 residues long. CDR1 is KGHSH and CDR2 is LQKENI in the germline V gene. V shed 3 bases and J 4 bases; nucleotides not matched to a gene: 5. CDR3 nucleotides: TGTGCCAGCTCACCGGGCAGGGGGGCCTATGGCTACACCTTC. This codes for CASSPGRGAYGYTF.

V is TRBV9 and J is TRBJ1-3, with 9 bases fitting TRBD1. After removal of 4 bases from V and 0 bases from J, the junction contained 8 bases not matched to a gene. The CDR3 extends over 17 amino acids. CDR1 and CDR2 (germline): SGDLS, YYNGEE. The CDR3 DNA sequence: TGTGCCAGCAGCCCATGGGACAGGGCAAGCTCTGGAAACACCATATATTTT. This gives the protein CASSPWDRASSGNTIYF.

This chain connects TRBV15 to TRBJ1-2; 7 nucleotides match TRBD1. The CDR3 contains 14 residues. V trimming: 1 base; J trimming: 5 bases; junction bases outside the gene matches: 4. The V gene's germline CDR1 is LNHNV and CDR2 YYDKDF (reference sequence). The CDR3 here is CATSRVQGQYGYTF. The CDR3 DNA follows: TGTGCCACCAGCAGAGTGCAGGGACAGTATGGCTACACCTTC.

This chain connects TRBV19 to TRBJ2-1; 9 nucleotides align to TRBD2. CDR1 and CDR2 from the germline V gene are LNHDA and SQIVND (reference sequence). Losses at the gene ends were 3 bases for V and 8 bases for J; bases not matched to a gene: 8. The CDR3 sequence is 15 residues long. The CDR3 nucleotides read TGTGCCAGTAGTATTGCGGCGGGGGGGTGGGATGAGCAGTTCTTC. Translated: CASSIAAGGWDEQFF.